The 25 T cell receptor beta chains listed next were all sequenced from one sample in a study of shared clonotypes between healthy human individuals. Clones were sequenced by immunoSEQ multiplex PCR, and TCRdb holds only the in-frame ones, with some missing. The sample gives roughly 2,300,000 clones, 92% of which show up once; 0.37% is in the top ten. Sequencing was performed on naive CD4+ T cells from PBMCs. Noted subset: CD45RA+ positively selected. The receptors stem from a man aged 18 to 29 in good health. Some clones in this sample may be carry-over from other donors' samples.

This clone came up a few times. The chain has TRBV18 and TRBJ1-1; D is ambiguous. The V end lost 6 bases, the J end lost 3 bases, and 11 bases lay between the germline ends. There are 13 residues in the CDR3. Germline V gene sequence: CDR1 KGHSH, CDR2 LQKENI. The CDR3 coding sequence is TGTGCCAGCTCGCCGACACGGTACACTGAAGCTTTCTTT. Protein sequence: CASSPTRYTEAFF.

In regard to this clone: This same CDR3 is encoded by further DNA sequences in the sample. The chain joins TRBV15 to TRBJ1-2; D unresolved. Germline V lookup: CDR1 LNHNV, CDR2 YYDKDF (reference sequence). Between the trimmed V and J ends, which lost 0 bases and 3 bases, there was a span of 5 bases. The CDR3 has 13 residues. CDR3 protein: CATSRDRDYGYTF. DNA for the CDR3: TGTGCCACCAGCAGAGACAGAGACTATGGCTACACCTTC.

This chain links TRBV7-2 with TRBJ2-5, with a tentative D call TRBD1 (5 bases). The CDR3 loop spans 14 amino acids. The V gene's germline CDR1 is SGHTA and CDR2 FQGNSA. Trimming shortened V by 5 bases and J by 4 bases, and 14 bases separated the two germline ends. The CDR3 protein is CASSPWWQGETQYF. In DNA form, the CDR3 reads TGTGCCAGCAGCCCTTGGTGGCAGGGAGAGACCCAGTACTTC.

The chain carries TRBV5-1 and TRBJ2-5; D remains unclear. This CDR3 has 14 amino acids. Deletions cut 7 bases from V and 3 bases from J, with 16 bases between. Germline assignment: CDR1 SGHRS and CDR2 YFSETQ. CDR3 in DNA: TGCGCCAGCGGATTGGCTACCCGAAAAGAGACCCAGTACTTC. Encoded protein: CASGLATRKETQYF.

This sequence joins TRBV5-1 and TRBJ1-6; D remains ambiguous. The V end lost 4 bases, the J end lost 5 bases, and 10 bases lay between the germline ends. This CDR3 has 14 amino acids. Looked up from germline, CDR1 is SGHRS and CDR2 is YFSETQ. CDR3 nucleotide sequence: TGCGCCAGCAGCCTAAGGGAGGATAATTCACCCCTCCACTTT. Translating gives CASSLREDNSPLHF.

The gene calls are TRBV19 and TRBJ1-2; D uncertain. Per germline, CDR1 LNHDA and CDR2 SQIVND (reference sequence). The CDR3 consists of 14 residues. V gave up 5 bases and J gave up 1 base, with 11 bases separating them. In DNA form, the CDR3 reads TGTGCCAGTAGTCTCAGGACGGTTAACTATGGCTACACCTTC. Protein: CASSLRTVNYGYTF.

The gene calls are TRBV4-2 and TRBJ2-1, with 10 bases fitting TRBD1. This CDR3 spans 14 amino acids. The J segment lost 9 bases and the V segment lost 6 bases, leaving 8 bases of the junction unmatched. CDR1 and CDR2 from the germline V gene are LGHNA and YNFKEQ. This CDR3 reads CASRTDRGAGEQFF. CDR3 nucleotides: TGTGCCAGCAGAACGGACAGGGGGGCGGGTGAGCAGTTCTTC.

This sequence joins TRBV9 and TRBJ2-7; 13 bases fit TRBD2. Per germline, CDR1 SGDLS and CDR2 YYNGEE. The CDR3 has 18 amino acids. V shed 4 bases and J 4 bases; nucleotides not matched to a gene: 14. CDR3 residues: CASSPSTSGRALGYEQYF. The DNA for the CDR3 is TGTGCCAGCAGCCCAAGCACTAGCGGGAGGGCCCTCGGGTACGAGCAGTACTTC.

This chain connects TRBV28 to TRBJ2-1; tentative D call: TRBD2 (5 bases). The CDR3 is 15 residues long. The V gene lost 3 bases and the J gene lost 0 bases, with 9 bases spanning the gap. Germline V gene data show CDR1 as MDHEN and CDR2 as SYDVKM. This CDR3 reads CASSFSGNSYNEQFF. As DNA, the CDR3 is TGTGCCAGCAGTTTCAGCGGAAACTCCTACAATGAGCAGTTCTTC.

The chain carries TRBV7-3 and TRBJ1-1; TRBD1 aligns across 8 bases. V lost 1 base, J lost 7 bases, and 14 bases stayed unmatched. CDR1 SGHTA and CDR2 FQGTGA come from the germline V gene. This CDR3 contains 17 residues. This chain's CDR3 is CASSLIGRPQGAGEAFF. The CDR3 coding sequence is TGTGCCAGCAGCTTAATTGGCAGGCCGCAGGGGGCGGGTGAAGCTTTCTTT.

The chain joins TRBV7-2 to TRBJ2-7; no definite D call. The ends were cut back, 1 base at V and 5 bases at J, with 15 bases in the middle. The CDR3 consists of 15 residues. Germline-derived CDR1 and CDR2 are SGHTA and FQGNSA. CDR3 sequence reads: CASSLGVRPEHEQYF. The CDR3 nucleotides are TGTGCCAGCAGCTTAGGTGTCCGTCCCGAACACGAGCAGTACTTC.

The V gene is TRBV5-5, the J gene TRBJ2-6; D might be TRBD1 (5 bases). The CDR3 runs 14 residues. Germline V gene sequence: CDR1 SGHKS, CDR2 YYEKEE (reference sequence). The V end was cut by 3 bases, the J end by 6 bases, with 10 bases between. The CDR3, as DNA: TGTGCCAGCAGCTGGACAACAGTGGCCAACGTCCTGACTTTC. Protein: CASSWTTVANVLTF.

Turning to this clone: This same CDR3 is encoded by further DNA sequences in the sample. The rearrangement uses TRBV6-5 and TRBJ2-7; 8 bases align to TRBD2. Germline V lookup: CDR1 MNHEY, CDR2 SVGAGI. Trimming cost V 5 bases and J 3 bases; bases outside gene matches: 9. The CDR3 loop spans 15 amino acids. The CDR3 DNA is TGTGCCAGCAGTCTGGCCGGGGGGGGGAGCTACGAGCAGTACTTC. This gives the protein CASSLAGGGSYEQYF.

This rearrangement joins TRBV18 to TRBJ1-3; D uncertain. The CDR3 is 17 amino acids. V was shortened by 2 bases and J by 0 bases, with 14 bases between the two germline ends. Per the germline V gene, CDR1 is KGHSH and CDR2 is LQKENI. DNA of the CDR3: TGTGCCAGCTCACCATCAATAGATCGGTACTCTGGAAACACCATATATTTT. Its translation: CASSPSIDRYSGNTIYF.

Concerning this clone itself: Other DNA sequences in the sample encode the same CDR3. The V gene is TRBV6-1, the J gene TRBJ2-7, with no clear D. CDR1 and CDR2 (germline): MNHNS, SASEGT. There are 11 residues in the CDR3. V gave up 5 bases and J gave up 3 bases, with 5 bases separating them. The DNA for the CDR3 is TGTGCCAGCAGTTTGGGCTACGAGCAGTACTTC. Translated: CASSLGYEQYF.

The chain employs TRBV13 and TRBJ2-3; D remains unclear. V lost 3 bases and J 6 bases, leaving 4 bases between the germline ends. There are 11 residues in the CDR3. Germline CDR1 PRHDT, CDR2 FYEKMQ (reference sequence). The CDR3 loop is CASSFYDTQYF. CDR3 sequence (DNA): TGTGCCAGCAGCTTCTATGATACGCAGTATTTT.

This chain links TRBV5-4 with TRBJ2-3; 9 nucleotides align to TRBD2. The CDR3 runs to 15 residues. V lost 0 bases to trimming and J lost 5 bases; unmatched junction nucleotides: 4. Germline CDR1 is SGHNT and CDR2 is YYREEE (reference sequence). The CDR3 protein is CASSLVSGGGDTQYF. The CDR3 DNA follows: TGTGCCAGCAGCTTGGTTAGCGGGGGTGGAGATACGCAGTATTTT.

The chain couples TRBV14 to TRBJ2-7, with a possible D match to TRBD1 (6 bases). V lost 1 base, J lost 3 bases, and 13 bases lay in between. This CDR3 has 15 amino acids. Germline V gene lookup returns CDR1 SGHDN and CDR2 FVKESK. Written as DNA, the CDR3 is TGTGCCAGCAGCCAAGCCCGCCAGGGGTTCTACGAGCAGTACTTC. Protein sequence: CASSQARQGFYEQYF. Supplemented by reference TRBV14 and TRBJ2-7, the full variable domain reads EAGVTQFPSHSVIEKGQTVTLRCDPISGHDNLYWYRRVMGKEIKFLLHFVKESKQDESGMPNNRFLAERTGGTYSTLKVQPAELEDSGVYFCASSQARQGFYEQYFGPGTRLTVT.

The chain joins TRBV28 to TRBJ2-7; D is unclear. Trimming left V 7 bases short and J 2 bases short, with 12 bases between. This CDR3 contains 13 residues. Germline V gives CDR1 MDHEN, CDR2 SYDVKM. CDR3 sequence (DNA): TGTGCCAGCACCCGTACCAACCCCTACGAGCAGTACTTC. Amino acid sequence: CASTRTNPYEQYF.

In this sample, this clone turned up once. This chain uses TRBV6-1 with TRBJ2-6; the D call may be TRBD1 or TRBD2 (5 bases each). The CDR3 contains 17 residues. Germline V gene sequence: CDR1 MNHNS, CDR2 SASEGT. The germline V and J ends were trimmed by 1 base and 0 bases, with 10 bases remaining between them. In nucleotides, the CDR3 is TGTGCCAGCAGTGAAGAGGTCGGGGCCTCTGGGGCCAACGTCCTGACTTTC. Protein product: CASSEEVGASGANVLTF.

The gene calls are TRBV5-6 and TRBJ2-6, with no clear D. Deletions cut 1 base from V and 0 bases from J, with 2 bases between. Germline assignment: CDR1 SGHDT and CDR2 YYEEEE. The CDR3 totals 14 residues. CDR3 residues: CASSLRSGANVLTF. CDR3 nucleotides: TGTGCCAGCAGCTTGCGCTCTGGGGCCAACGTCCTGACTTTC.

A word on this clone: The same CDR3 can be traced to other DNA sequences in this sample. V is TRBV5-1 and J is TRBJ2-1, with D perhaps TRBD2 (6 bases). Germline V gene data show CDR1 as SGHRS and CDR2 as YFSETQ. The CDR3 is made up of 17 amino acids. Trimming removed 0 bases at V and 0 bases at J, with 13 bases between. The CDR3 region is CASSLGLAASSYNEQFF. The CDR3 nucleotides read TGCGCCAGCAGCTTGGGTTTAGCGGCTAGCTCCTACAATGAGCAGTTCTTC. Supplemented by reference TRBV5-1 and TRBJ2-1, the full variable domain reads KAGVTQTPRYLIKTRGQQVTLSCSPISGHRSVSWYQQTPGQGLQFLFEYFSETQRNKGNFPGRFSGRQFSNSRSEMNVSTLELGDSALYLCASSLGLAASSYNEQFFGPGTRLTVL.

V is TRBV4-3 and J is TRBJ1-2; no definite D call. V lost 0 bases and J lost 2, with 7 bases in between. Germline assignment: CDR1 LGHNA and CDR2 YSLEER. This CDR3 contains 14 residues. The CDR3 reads CASSQEYLNYGYTF. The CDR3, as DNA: TGCGCCAGCAGCCAAGAATACCTCAACTATGGCTACACCTTC.

The CDR3 is CASSVDEGYTGELFF. CDR3 nucleotides: TGTGCCAGCAGCGTAGATGAGGGGTACACCGGGGAGCTGTTTTTT. The chain has TRBV9 and TRBJ2-2, with D perhaps TRBD1 or TRBD2 (5 bases each). The ends were cut back, 0 bases at V and 3 bases at J, with 9 bases in the middle. The CDR3 loop spans 15 amino acids. The germline gives CDR1 SGDLS, CDR2 YYNGEE.

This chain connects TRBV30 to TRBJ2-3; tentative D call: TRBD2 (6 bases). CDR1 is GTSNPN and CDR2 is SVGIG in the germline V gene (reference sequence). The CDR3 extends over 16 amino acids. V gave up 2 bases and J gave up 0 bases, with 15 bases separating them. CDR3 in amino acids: CAWSPGERSSTDTQYF. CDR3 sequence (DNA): TGTGCCTGGAGTCCGGGGGAGAGATCTAGCACAGATACGCAGTATTTT.